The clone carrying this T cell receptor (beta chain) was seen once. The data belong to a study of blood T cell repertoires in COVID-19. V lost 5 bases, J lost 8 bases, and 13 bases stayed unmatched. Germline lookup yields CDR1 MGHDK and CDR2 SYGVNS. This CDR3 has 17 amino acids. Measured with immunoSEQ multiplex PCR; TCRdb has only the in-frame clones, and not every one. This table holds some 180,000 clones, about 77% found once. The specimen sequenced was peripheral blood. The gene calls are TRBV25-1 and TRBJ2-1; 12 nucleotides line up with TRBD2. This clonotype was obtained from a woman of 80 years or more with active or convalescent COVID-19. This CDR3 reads CASSPVPLAGGTDEQFF. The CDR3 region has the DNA TGTGCCAGCAGTCCAGTGCCCCTAGCGGGGGGGACGGATGAGCAGTTCTTC.